What follows are 17 T cell receptor beta chains derived from one specimen sequenced in a study of T cells in Graves' hyperthyroidism and ophthalmopathy. Amplified TCR beta CDR3 regions came from RNA transcripts. During a first-round RT-PCR of the TCR CDR3, the HTBI primer set was used. TCRdb re-derived calls from the multiplex PCR reads in MiXCR, one entry per CDR3 protein. Of over 550,000 distinct CDR3 sequences listed, 15% to 20% are singletons. The sample taken for sequencing was blood. The receptors shown here come from a woman between 18 and 30 years old with Graves' hyperthyroidism.

The chain carries TRBV5-1 and TRBJ1-4, with 7 bases matching TRBD1. V shed 5 bases, J shed 0 bases, and the junction held 7 bases outside the gene matches. This CDR3 has 16 amino acids. Germline V gives CDR1 SGHRS, CDR2 YFSETQ. The CDR3 DNA reads TGCGCCAGCAGAACCGGACAGGCCGCAACTAATGAAAAACTGTTTTTT. Translating gives CASRTGQAATNEKLFF.

Only a few counts were recorded for this clonotype. This chain joins TRBV2 and TRBJ2-5; either TRBD1 or TRBD2 may fit D (8 bases each). Germline-derived CDR1 and CDR2 are SNHLY and FYNNEI. V shed 11 bases and J shed 5 bases, with 27 bases lying between them. The CDR3 contains 16 residues. Here the CDR3 reads CAQRDRGPRGGETQYF. The CDR3 DNA is TGTGCCCAAAGAGACAGGGGTCCCCGCGGGGGGGAGACCCAGTACTTC.

The rearrangement uses TRBV28 and TRBJ2-3; D remains ambiguous. Germline loops: CDR1 MDHEN, CDR2 SYDVKM. The CDR3 runs 17 residues. Trimming took off 8 bases at V and 4 bases at J, with 25 bases between the two ends. The CDR3 protein is CASSPKGAKPSADTQYF. Written as DNA, the CDR3 is TGTGCCAGCTCCCCCAAGGGCGCCAAACCCTCAGCAGATACGCAGTATTTT.

About this clonotype itself: Being one base from a much bigger clone, this may be a read error. This chain uses TRBV4-2 with TRBJ2-3; 10 bases are shared with TRBD2. The CDR3 consists of 14 residues. Per germline, CDR1 LGHNA and CDR2 YNFKEQ. V dropped 1 base and J dropped 5; count of bases not matched to a gene: 0. The CDR3 is CASSQGTSGDTQYF. The DNA of the CDR3 is TGTGCCAGCAGCCAAGGGACTAGCGGAGATACGCAGTATTTT.

This chain uses TRBV7-9 with TRBJ1-2, with TRBD1 matching 7 bases. Germline V gives CDR1 SEHNR, CDR2 FQNEAQ (reference sequence). The CDR3 has 11 residues. After removal of 5 bases from V and 8 bases from J, the junction contained 2 bases not matched to a gene. This CDR3 reads CASSRGLGYTF. The CDR3 nucleotides read TGTGCCAGCAGCAGGGGGCTGGGCTACACCTTC.

J is TRBJ1-5 and V is TRBV9; a weak D match, TRBD1 (6 bases). Trimming cost V 3 bases and J 0 bases, with 10 bases left between them. Germline V gene lookup returns CDR1 SGDLS and CDR2 YYNGEE. This CDR3 region has 15 residues. CDR3 DNA: TGTGCCAGCAGCGGGAGGGGGGATAGCAATCAGCCCCAGCATTTT. The encoded protein is CASSGRGDSNQPQHF.

At least ten counts were recorded for this clonotype. The CDR3, as DNA: TGCAGTGCCCGAGGACAGGGAGGCTACACCTTC. It is translated as CSARGQGGYTF. The J gene is TRBJ1-2, the V gene TRBV20-1, with TRBD1 matching over 8 bases. The germline V gene encodes CDR1 DFQATT and CDR2 SNEGSKA (reference sequence). With V trimmed by 6 bases and J by 8 bases, 5 bases remained unmatched. The CDR3 spans 11 residues.

Comments on this clonotype: Possible read error: a much larger clone is one base away. J is TRBJ2-7 and V is TRBV20-1; TRBD2 is a possible D gene (5 bases). Germline CDR1 and CDR2: DFQATT and SNEGSKA (reference sequence). Trimming left V 5 bases short and J 2 bases short, with 10 bases between. This CDR3 spans 12 amino acids. CDR3 nucleotide sequence: TGCAGTGCTCCCACGGGAACCTACGAGCAGTACTTC. Its translation is CSAPTGTYEQYF.

In its sample, this clonotype was seen many times. CDR3 sequence (DNA): TGTGCCAGCAGTTCCAGGGGATTGTGGGAAAAACTGTTTTTT. The encoded protein is CASSSRGLWEKLFF. The chain employs TRBV2 and TRBJ1-4; D may be TRBD1 (6 bases). V shed 5 bases and J shed 8 bases, with 15 bases lying between them. This CDR3 contains 14 residues. In germline, CDR1 is SNHLY, CDR2 FYNNEI.

The chain has TRBV6-2 or TRBV6-3 and TRBJ1-5, with D possibly matching TRBD1 (5 bases). The CDR3 is 14 residues long. The V end was cut by 0 bases, the J end by 7 bases, with 10 bases between. CDR1 and CDR2 from the germline V gene are MNHEY and SVGEGT. DNA of the CDR3: TGTGCCAGCAGTTACTCAGGAGGGACCCAGCCCCAGCATTTT. Residues: CASSYSGGTQPQHF.

The rearrangement uses TRBV4-3 and TRBJ2-1; possible D gene TRBD2, 6 bases. Germline V lookup: CDR1 LGHNA, CDR2 YSLEER. This CDR3 has 16 amino acids. V was shortened by 0 bases and J by 0 bases, with 9 bases between the two germline ends. The CDR3 DNA is TGCGCCAGCAGCCAAGACCTCGGGGGCTCCTACAATGAGCAGTTCTTC. The encoded protein is CASSQDLGGSYNEQFF.

V usage is TRBV4-3 and J usage is TRBJ1-2, with no clear D. Germline V lookup: CDR1 LGHNA, CDR2 YSLEER. V was pared by 0 bases and J by 5 bases, with 10 bases between. The CDR3 is 14 residues long. The CDR3 DNA reads TGCGCCAGCAGCCAAGAAGAGGCAGCGTATGGCTACACCTTC. Translating it yields CASSQEEAAYGYTF.

The table lists this clonotype with a few counts. V gene TRBV3-1 combines with J gene TRBJ2-3; D not certain. The germline V gene has CDR1 LGHDT and CDR2 YNNKEL (reference sequence). This CDR3 has 15 residues. V shed 0 bases and J shed 1 base, with 8 bases lying between them. The CDR3 DNA reads TGTGCCAGCAGCCAAGAATTTGGGCGCACAGATACGCAGTATTTT. Its translation is CASSQEFGRTDTQYF.

This clonotype was seen at least ten times. This sequence joins TRBV5-1 and TRBJ1-1; no firm D call. Germline CDR1 reads SGHRS; CDR2 reads YFSETQ. V lost 0 bases and J 4 bases, leaving 10 bases between the germline ends. The CDR3 covers 14 residues. CDR3 sequence: CASSLDNSGTEAFF. The CDR3, as DNA: TGCGCCAGCAGCTTGGACAACTCAGGCACTGAAGCTTTCTTT.

In the case of this clonotype: No conserved phenylalanine or tryptophan is present at the end of the CDR3, so a read error is the likely explanation. The chain is built from TRBV11-3 and TRBJ2-4; 8 nucleotides match TRBD2. After removal of 4 bases from V and 6 bases from J, the junction contained 11 bases not matched to a gene. Germline CDR1 is SGHNT and CDR2 is YENEEA. The CDR3 runs to 16 residues. CDR3 in DNA: TGTGCCAGCAGCTCCAATGCGGGGGCGGGGGGAAACATTCAGTACCTC. It translates to CASSSNAGAGGNIQYL.

This rearrangement joins TRBV28 to TRBJ2-5; D might be TRBD2 (5 bases). This CDR3 has 14 residues. Germline CDR1 and CDR2: MDHEN and SYDVKM. Trimming pared 6 bases from V and 4 bases from J, leaving 15 bases between. CDR3 loop: CASSPGWAGETQYF. DNA of the CDR3: TGTGCCAGCAGCCCCGGCTGGGCGGGAGAGACCCAGTACTTC. Looking up the rest from reference TRBV28 and TRBJ2-5 gives the full variable domain: DVKVTQSSRYLVKRTGEKVFLECVQDMDHENMFWYRQDPGLGLRLIYFSYDVKMKEKGDIPEGYSVSREKKERFSLILESASTNQTSMYLCASSPGWAGETQYFGPGTRLLVL.

CDR3 nucleotide sequence: TGTGCCAGCAGACAAGGACAGGGATATCAGCCCCAGCATTTT. Amino acid sequence: CASRQGQGYQPQHF. The J gene is TRBJ1-5, the V gene TRBV12-3 or TRBV12-4, with 8 bases matching TRBD1. CDR3 length: 14 residues. V lost 6 bases and J lost 5; bases outside the gene matches: 6.